This entry lists 10 T cell receptor beta chains sequenced from one sample in a study of early T cells in non-severe SARS-CoV-2 infection (dated by TCRdb to the early 2020s). The library was built by means of 5' RACE. Instrument on record: NextSeq 500. TCRdb reworked the public reads: Q25 trimming with fastp, MiXCR clone assembly, productive beta chains retained. Rows matching on CDR3 protein sequence are summarized as one entry with the most common DNA and genes. The table for this sample lists approximately 15,000 distinct CDR3 sequences; about 6% of them were counted only once. Roughly 7.5% of the sample is taken by the ten largest. The sample consisted of whole blood, taken at baseline. The source of these receptors is an adult who was a healthcare worker with PCR-confirmed SARS-CoV-2 infection or an uninfected control (not recorded which).

This clonotype was recorded at least ten times. V is TRBV11-2 and J is TRBJ2-3, with TRBD2 as a possible D gene (6 bases). The V end lost 0 bases, the J end lost 4 bases, and 11 bases lay between the germline ends. CDR1 is SGHAT, CDR2 FQNNGV, per germline. The CDR3 consists of 15 residues. CDR3 bases: TGTGCCAGCAGCTTAGATCCACCGGGGGCAGATACGCAGTATTTT. It translates to CASSLDPPGADTQYF.

This clonotype appeared many times. Compared with germline, one end of the junction differs, possibly owing to a read error. This chain links TRBV7-7 with TRBJ2-5; 7 bases agree with TRBD1. The V gene's germline CDR1 is SSHAT and CDR2 FNYEAQ (reference sequence). This CDR3 is 13 amino acids long. The CDR3 region has the DNA TGTGCTAGCAGCTTAGACAGGGAAGAGACCCAGTACTTC. Translated, it gives CASSLDREETQYF.

This clonotype has a count of ten or more. The chain carries TRBV4-1 and TRBJ2-1, with TRBD1 matching 8 bases. V was pared by 4 bases and J by 6 bases, with 8 bases of the junction left unmatched. CDR3 length: 15 amino acids. Germline V gene data show CDR1 as MGHRA and CDR2 as YSYEKL. The CDR3 sequence is CASSPTDREANEQFF. The CDR3 DNA reads TGCGCCAGCAGCCCAACGGACAGGGAAGCCAATGAGCAGTTCTTC.

This clonotype showed up many times. This chain joins TRBV6-6 and TRBJ2-2; 8 bases map to TRBD2. Trimming cost V 2 bases and J 3 bases; bases outside gene matches: 17. There are 20 residues in the CDR3. Germline CDR1 MNHNY, CDR2 SVGAGI (reference sequence). As DNA, the CDR3 is TGTGCCAGCAGTTACGGCGGGGGGCCCCTTTTCGATCGAGACACCGGGGAGCTGTTTTTT. Amino acid sequence: CASSYGGGPLFDRDTGELFF.

This clonotype was seen ten or more times. The chain combines TRBV20-1 with TRBJ2-3; 12 bases agree with TRBD2. The germline CDR1 and CDR2 sequences are DFQATT and SNEGSKA (reference sequence). The V gene end was trimmed by 3 bases and the J gene end by 0 bases; junction bases not matched to a gene: 4. The CDR3 is made up of 16 amino acids. The CDR3 region is CSASPGLAGSTDTQYF. The CDR3, as DNA: TGCAGTGCTAGTCCTGGACTAGCGGGGAGCACAGATACGCAGTATTTT.

This clonotype was found a few times. The chain is built from TRBV5-5 and TRBJ2-5; TRBD2 might be the D (5 bases). The CDR3 has 16 amino acids. Trimming stripped 4 bases from V and 5 bases from J, with 21 bases between. In germline, CDR1 is SGHKS, CDR2 YYEKEE (reference sequence). CDR3 DNA: TGTGCCAGCAGCCGCCGATGGGGTAGCGCCGGGGAGACCCAGTACTTC. As protein: CASSRRWGSAGETQYF.

This clonotype was counted at least ten times. The chain is built from TRBV20-1 and TRBJ1-1, with 8 bases that match TRBD1. The germline V gene has CDR1 DFQATT and CDR2 SNEGSKA (reference sequence). The CDR3 spans 14 residues. V lost 2 bases and J lost 6; bases outside the gene matches: 8. CDR3 amino acids: CSARPWTGSPEAFF. CDR3 DNA: TGCAGTGCTAGACCTTGGACAGGGAGCCCTGAAGCTTTCTTT.

This clonotype was recorded many times. The chain joins TRBV7-9 to TRBJ1-2, with D hard to call. V was cut by 5 bases and J by 0 bases, with 16 bases left in between. There are 16 residues in the CDR3. Per germline, CDR1 SEHNR and CDR2 FQNEAQ (reference sequence). DNA of the CDR3: TGTGCCAGCAGCATTCATTATCAGGAGGCTAACTATGGCTACACCTTC. Protein: CASSIHYQEANYGYTF.

This chain uses TRBV5-6 with TRBJ2-1; 11 nucleotides line up with TRBD2. The germline CDR1 and CDR2 sequences are SGHDT and YYEEEE. Unmatched junction bases numbered 16, after V lost 3 bases and J lost 8 bases. The CDR3 extends over 18 amino acids. The CDR3 DNA follows: TGTGCCAGCAGCTCGGTGATAGCGGGGGGGTCCCCGACAGATGAGCAGTTCTTC. Protein product: CASSSVIAGGSPTDEQFF.

CDR3 loop: CASSAEARNTEAFF. CDR3 nucleotides: TGTGCCAGCAGCGCAGAGGCAAGGAACACTGAAGCTTTCTTT. This chain uses TRBV9 with TRBJ1-1; the D is unclear. The germline V gene has CDR1 SGDLS and CDR2 YYNGEE. Trimming took 3 bases from V and 1 from J, leaving 10 bases between them. There are 14 residues in the CDR3.